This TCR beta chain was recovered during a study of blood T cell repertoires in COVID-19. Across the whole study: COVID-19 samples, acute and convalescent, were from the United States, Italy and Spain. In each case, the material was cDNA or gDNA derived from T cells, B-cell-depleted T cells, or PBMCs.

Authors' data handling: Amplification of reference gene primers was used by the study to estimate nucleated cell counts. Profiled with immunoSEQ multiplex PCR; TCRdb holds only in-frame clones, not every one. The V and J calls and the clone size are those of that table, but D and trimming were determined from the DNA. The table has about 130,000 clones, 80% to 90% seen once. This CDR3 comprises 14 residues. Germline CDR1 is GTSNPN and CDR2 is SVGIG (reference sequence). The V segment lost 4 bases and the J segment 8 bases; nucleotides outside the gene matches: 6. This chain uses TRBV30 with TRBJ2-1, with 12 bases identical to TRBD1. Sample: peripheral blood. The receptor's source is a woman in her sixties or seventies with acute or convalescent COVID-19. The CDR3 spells CAWNSGQGAYEQFF. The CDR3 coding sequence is TGTGCCTGGAATTCGGGACAGGGGGCTTATGAGCAGTTCTTC.